This TCR beta chain emerged from a study of T-cell memory formation after mild COVID-19. Trimming pared 4 bases from V and 0 bases from J, leaving 13 bases between. CDR1 MNHEY and CDR2 SVGEGT come from the germline V gene. The CDR3 spans 16 residues. TCRdb redid the calling of the 5' RACE reads with MiXCR, one entry per CDR3 protein. The sample yields under 550,000 distinct CDR3 sequences, more than 15% seen once. A few counts support this clonotype. This chain uses TRBV6-2 or TRBV6-3 with TRBJ2-1; TRBD1 might be the D (6 bases). The sequence came from a man younger than 35 who had mild COVID-19 (a few samples of this study predate the infection). Cell type and time point are not known. The source material was PBMCs or a T cell subset sorted from them (not recorded which). CDR3 nucleotides: TGTGCCAGCAGTTCCGCAGGGGCAAGCTCCTACAATGAGCAGTTCTTC. Its translation: CASSSAGASSYNEQFF.